These 12 T cell receptor beta chains originate from one sample sequenced in a study of shared clonotypes between healthy human individuals (dated by TCRdb to the early 2020s). Receptor amplification or capture employed the immunoSEQ multiplex PCR assay. Sourced from immuneACCESS, this table was stored by TCRdb with only in-frame sequences that have V and J called. A share of the clones is absent; for the studies checked, an unresolved V gene accounts for under half, and the remainder has no known explanation. The sample table lists 2 million to 3 million clones, roughly 93% of them with a count of one. Of the sample, around 0.37% falls within the top ten clones. Sequenced input: naive CD4+ T cells from PBMCs. The sample's cell subset or site label, decoded: CD45RA+ positively selected. These receptors all stem from a young man in good health. Some clones in this sample may be carry-over from other donors' samples.

About this clone itself: Other DNA sequences of this sample code for an identical CDR3. The chain carries TRBV10-3 and TRBJ2-3; possible D gene TRBD1, 6 bases. CDR1 is ENHRY and CDR2 is SYGVKD in the germline V gene. The CDR3 totals 13 residues. The V end lost 5 bases, the J end lost 1 base, and 7 bases lay between the germline ends. The CDR3 loop reads CAISRQGTDTQYF. The CDR3 DNA reads TGTGCCATCAGTCGACAGGGCACAGATACGCAGTATTTT.

The chain is built from TRBV18 and TRBJ1-1; a possible D gene is TRBD1 (5 bases). Trimming shortened V by 6 bases and J by 2 bases, and 16 bases separated the two germline ends. CDR3 length: 15 amino acids. Germline V gives CDR1 KGHSH, CDR2 LQKENI. The CDR3 region is CASSNSGLPNTEAFF. Here the CDR3 DNA reads TGTGCCAGCTCTAATTCGGGGCTCCCAAACACTGAAGCTTTCTTT.

The V call is TRBV4-2, the J call TRBJ2-7, with TRBD2 identical over 15 bases. CDR1 and CDR2 (germline): LGHNA, YNFKEQ. The CDR3 loop spans 20 amino acids. The trim removed 1 base at V and 2 bases at J, leaving 12 bases unmatched. CDR3 nucleotide sequence: TGTGCCAGCAGCCAAGCCGGCTGGGGACTAGCGGGAGGTTTCACCTACGAGCAGTACTTC. Translating gives CASSQAGWGLAGGFTYEQYF.

This clone was recorded only once. The chain carries TRBV7-9 and TRBJ1-4; D remains unclear. V lost 6 bases and J lost 7, with 15 bases in between. The germline V gene encodes CDR1 SEHNR and CDR2 FQNEAQ (reference sequence). The CDR3 loop spans 14 amino acids. CDR3 in amino acids: CASRETGFAEKLFF. CDR3 bases: TGTGCCAGCAGGGAAACGGGTTTCGCTGAAAAACTGTTTTTT.

As for this clone: A junction boundary mismatches the germline segment, possibly from a read error. The J gene is TRBJ2-5, the V gene TRBV13; D is possibly TRBD1 (5 bases). The CDR3 loop spans 14 amino acids. Germline V gene lookup returns CDR1 PRHDT and CDR2 FYEKMQ (reference sequence). The CDR3 region has the DNA TGTGCCAGCAGCCTAGGGGTAGTCCAAGAGACCCAGTACTTC. Encoded protein: CASSLGVVQETQYF. Full variable domain (rest looked up from reference TRBV13 and TRBJ2-5): AAGVIQSPRHLIKEKRETATLKCYPIPRHDTVYWYQQGPGQDPQFLISFYEKMQSDKGSIPDRFSAQQFSDYHSELNMSSLELGDSALYFCASSLGVVQETQYFGPGTRLLVL.

The chain employs TRBV6-4 and TRBJ2-7; 7 bases align to TRBD2. Germline loops: CDR1 MRHNA, CDR2 SNTAGT. Trimming cost V 3 bases and J 9 bases; bases outside gene matches: 8. The CDR3 runs 13 residues. Here the CDR3 DNA reads TGTGCCAGCAGTGAAAGCGGGATTACGAGGCAGTACTTC. This gives the protein CASSESGITRQYF.

This clone was picked up a small number of times. Other DNA variants within this sample encode the same CDR3. This chain links TRBV5-1 with TRBJ2-5, with 7 bases matching TRBD2. Germline trimming cut 1 base from V and 0 bases from J; bases unmatched to any gene: 0. The CDR3 loop spans 14 amino acids. Germline V lookup: CDR1 SGHRS, CDR2 YFSETQ. Written as DNA, the CDR3 is TGCGCCAGCAGCTTGCTAGCGGACCAAGAGACCCAGTACTTC. It is translated as CASSLLADQETQYF.

This chain links TRBV28 with TRBJ1-1, with D maybe TRBD1 (6 bases). V dropped 2 bases and J dropped 6 bases, with 16 bases sitting between them. There are 15 residues in the CDR3. Germline-derived CDR1 and CDR2 are MDHEN and SYDVKM. CDR3 loop: CASSLRSGVRAEAFF. Here the CDR3 DNA reads TGTGCCAGCAGTTTACGGTCAGGGGTCAGGGCTGAAGCTTTCTTT.

The chain links TRBV30 to TRBJ2-4, with TRBD2 as a possible D gene (6 bases). V lost 5 bases to trimming and J lost 5 bases, with 13 bases between them. Per germline, CDR1 GTSNPN and CDR2 SVGIG (reference sequence). The CDR3 extends over 13 amino acids. The CDR3 loop is CAWDGTYENIQYF. CDR3 in DNA: TGTGCCTGGGACGGGACTTACGAAAACATTCAGTACTTC. Combining the CDR3 with reference TRBV30 and TRBJ2-4 gives the whole variable domain SQTIHQWPATLVQPVGSPLSLECTVEGTSNPNLYWYRQAAGRGLQLLFYSVGIGQISSEVPQNLSASRPQDRQFILSSKKLLLSDSGFYLCAWDGTYENIQYFGAGTRLSVL.

This clone was picked up many times. The sample contains more than one DNA sequence encoding this CDR3. This chain uses TRBV5-1 with TRBJ1-1, with 7 nucleotides matching TRBD1. Germline V gives CDR1 SGHRS, CDR2 YFSETQ. The CDR3 sequence is 14 residues long. Trimming at V came to 0 bases and at J to 1 base, leaving 0 bases not matched to a gene. Written as DNA, the CDR3 is TGCGCCAGCAGCTTGGACAGGGGGAACACTGAAGCTTTCTTT. Translating it yields CASSLDRGNTEAFF. Together with reference TRBV5-1 and TRBJ1-1, the CDR3 gives the full variable domain: KAGVTQTPRYLIKTRGQQVTLSCSPISGHRSVSWYQQTPGQGLQFLFEYFSETQRNKGNFPGRFSGRQFSNSRSEMNVSTLELGDSALYLCASSLDRGNTEAFFGQGTRLTVV.

The V and J genes are TRBV5-1 and TRBJ1-1; the match to TRBD1 covers 7 bases. J gave up 0 bases and V 3 bases, and 8 bases lay outside the gene matches. CDR3 length equals 16 residues. In germline, CDR1 is SGHRS, CDR2 YFSETQ. CDR3 DNA: TGCGCCAGCAGCTACACGACCGGGACAGTGAACACTGAAGCTTTCTTT. Translation gives CASSYTTGTVNTEAFF.

The chain joins TRBV11-2 to TRBJ2-1; D unclear. Trimming removed 2 bases from V and 0 bases from J, with 5 bases in between. This CDR3 has 14 amino acids. Germline V gene sequence: CDR1 SGHAT, CDR2 FQNNGV. The CDR3 DNA is TGTGCCAGCAGCTTATCCTTCTCCTACAATGAGCAGTTCTTC. It specifies CASSLSFSYNEQFF.